A selection of T cell receptor beta chains follows, all from one sample in a study of blood T cell repertoires in COVID-19. This table comes from immunoSEQ multiplex PCR, and its TCRdb copy is limited to in-frame clones, with some not included. The data show fewer than 150,000 clones, roughly four fifths seen once. The source material was peripheral blood. The receptors come from a woman older than 75 with acute or convalescent COVID-19. CDR3s include the opening cysteine and the closing phenylalanine or tryptophan. A D gene is named only where the DNA matches it firmly. Where a row states a size, it is once, few, many or the class of an expanded clone; other rows omit it.

CDR3nt	CDR3aa	d_gene	j_gene	v_gene	abundance
TGTGCCTGGACTCCCAGGGGACTAGCGGGGGGGACTAGTGAGCAGTTCTTC	CAWTPRGLAGGTSEQFF	TRBD2	TRBJ2-1	TRBV30	NA
TGTGCCAGCGGGGTCAGGGCCTCCTACGAGCAGTACTTC	CASGVRASYEQYF	NA	TRBJ2-7	TRBV12-3/TRBV12-4	few
TGTGCCAGCAGTGAAGCGAGAGGGGCGGGGGGTGCTGAAGCTTTCTTT	CASSEARGAGGAEAFF	NA	TRBJ1-1	TRBV2	NA
TGCGCCAGCAGCCGAATGAGGGAACAGACCCAGTACTTC	CASSRMREQTQYF	NA	TRBJ2-5	TRBV4-1	NA
TGTGCCAGCAGCCCCTTCGCTCGGGCCAAAAACATTCAGTACTTC	CASSPFARAKNIQYF	NA	TRBJ2-4	TRBV6-2/TRBV6-3	NA
TGTGCCAGCAGCCCTCGGGACAGCTACACCGGGGAGCTGTTTTTT	CASSPRDSYTGELFF	TRBD1	TRBJ2-2	TRBV7-9	NA
TGCGCCAGCAGCCAAGCTGACAGGGGATTGTACTATGGCTACACCTTC	CASSQADRGLYYGYTF	TRBD1	TRBJ1-2	TRBV4-1	NA
TGCGCCAGCAGCGGACTAGCTTCGGATGAGACCCAGTACTTC	CASSGLASDETQYF	TRBD2	TRBJ2-5	TRBV5-1	NA
TGCGCCAGCAGCCAATGGGGACTAGCTGCAGATACGCAGTATTTT	CASSQWGLAADTQYF	TRBD2	TRBJ2-3	TRBV4-1	once
TGTGCCAGCAGCGCTTCTACAGGGCGCTATACTGAAGCTTTCTTT	CASSASTGRYTEAFF	NA	TRBJ1-1	TRBV7-9	NA
TGCGCCAGCAGCTTGGCTAATCCGGGACAGGGGGATGAAAAACTGTTTTTT	CASSLANPGQGDEKLFF	TRBD1	TRBJ1-4	TRBV5-1	NA
TGCAGCGTGGACAGGGGAGCAGAGACCCAGTACTTC	CSVDRGAETQYF	TRBD1	TRBJ2-5	TRBV29-1	NA
TGTGCCAGCAGGGACGGTCGGGGAGAGACCCAGTACTTC	CASRDGRGETQYF	NA	TRBJ2-5	TRBV2	NA
TGTGCCAGCAGCCAATCCATAGCGGGGGGCACAGATACGCAGTATTTT	CASSQSIAGGTDTQYF	TRBD2	TRBJ2-3	TRBV14	NA
TGTGCCTGGGATACAGGGTCATCTGGAAACACCATATATTTT	CAWDTGSSGNTIYF	NA	TRBJ1-3	TRBV30	NA
TGTGCCAGCAGTTTGGACAGGGGGATTTCCCATCCTACCCTTCAACTTTACGAGCAGTACTTC	CASSLDRGISHPTLQLYEQYF	TRBD1	TRBJ2-7	TRBV28	NA
TGTGCCAGCAGTTTATACGCGCGCGAGACCCAGTACTTC	CASSLYARETQYF	NA	TRBJ2-5	TRBV27	NA
TGTGCCAGCAGTGGGCTAGCGGGAGAAGAGCAGTTCTTC	CASSGLAGEEQFF	TRBD2	TRBJ2-1	TRBV2	NA
TGTGCCAGCATTAACGGGAGGTCCTACAATGAGCAGTTCTTC	CASINGRSYNEQFF	TRBD2	TRBJ2-1	TRBV7-8	NA
TGTGCCACCAGAAGTGCCGGGGAACAGGGGATTCGCGCTTTCTTT	CATRSAGEQGIRAFF	TRBD1	TRBJ1-1	TRBV24-1	NA
TGTGCCAGCGTTTACCAGGAATATAATTCACCCCTCCACTTT	CASVYQEYNSPLHF	NA	TRBJ1-6	TRBV6-6	NA
TGTGCCAGCAGTGACTCGAACGGACTAGCGGGACTCACAGATACGCAGTATTTT	CASSDSNGLAGLTDTQYF	TRBD2	TRBJ2-3	TRBV6-4	NA
TGCAGTGCCACACAGGGGGAAAAACTGTTTTTT	CSATQGEKLFF	TRBD1	TRBJ1-4	TRBV20-1	NA
TGTGCCAGCAGTTTATTTCCCCCTAGCGGGTCCTACACAGATACGCAGTATTTT	CASSLFPPSGSYTDTQYF	TRBD2	TRBJ2-3	TRBV27	NA
TGTGCCAGCAGTGAAAGTATAGCGGGACCTCACTACGAGCAGTACTTC	CASSESIAGPHYEQYF	TRBD2	TRBJ2-7	TRBV2	few
TGTGCCAGCAGTACGGGACTAGCGGGAGATACGCAGTATTTT	CASSTGLAGDTQYF	TRBD2	TRBJ2-3	TRBV27	NA
TGTGCCAGCTCACCAGGTAAAGGGGCCTACGAGCAGTACTTC	CASSPGKGAYEQYF	NA	TRBJ2-7	TRBV18	NA
TGTGCCAGCAGGGCTAGCGGCCCCGGGGAGCTGTTTTTT	CASRASGPGELFF	TRBD2	TRBJ2-2	TRBV2	NA
TGTGCCTCGGCCGGGACAGGGGGGGGGACCCAGTACTTC	CASAGTGGGTQYF	TRBD1	TRBJ2-5	TRBV30	NA
TGTGCCAGCAGCTTGTTCTCACCGAAACCAGGAAGGCCCTACGAGCAGTACTTC	CASSLFSPKPGRPYEQYF	NA	TRBJ2-7	TRBV5-5	NA
TGTGCCAGCAGTCCTCGGACAGGCTCTGGAAACACCATATATTTT	CASSPRTGSGNTIYF	TRBD1	TRBJ1-3	TRBV28	NA
TGTGCCAGCTCACCAGTCCAGCGGGATCCTGGCTACACCTTC	CASSPVQRDPGYTF	NA	TRBJ1-2	TRBV18	NA
TGTGCCAGCAGCTTGGCCAGCGCAGGGGCCGCCTACGAGCAGTACTTC	CASSLASAGAAYEQYF	NA	TRBJ2-7	TRBV5-5	NA
TGTGCCAGCAGCGGGACTAACTACAATGAGCAGTTCTTC	CASSGTNYNEQFF	TRBD2	TRBJ2-1	TRBV2	NA
TGTGCCAGCAGACTACTAGCGGGACTAGCCAAAAACATTCAGTACTTC	CASRLLAGLAKNIQYF	TRBD2	TRBJ2-4	TRBV6-4	NA
TGTGCCAGCAGCTTCTTCAGGAACCAAGAGACCCAGTACTTC	CASSFFRNQETQYF	NA	TRBJ2-5	TRBV7-6	NA
TGTGCCAGCAGTTACGGTAGTCTAGCGAGCAATGAGCAGTTCTTC	CASSYGSLASNEQFF	NA	TRBJ2-1	TRBV6-5	once
TGTGCCAGCACGGACGGGAGCTTTGGAAACACCATATATTTT	CASTDGSFGNTIYF	NA	TRBJ1-3	TRBV5-6	NA
TGTGCCAGCAGTTTACTATTGGGGGGCACTGAAGCTTTCTTT	CASSLLLGGTEAFF	NA	TRBJ1-1	TRBV27	NA
TGTGCCTGGAGTTTGGGGGCGCATCAGCCCCAGCATTTT	CAWSLGAHQPQHF	NA	TRBJ1-5	TRBV30	NA
TGTGCCAGCAGCTTAGACACGCCCAGATACTACGAGCAGTACTTC	CASSLDTPRYYEQYF	NA	TRBJ2-7	TRBV13	NA
TGTGCCAGCAGCCAAAACTCAAATACGCAGTATTTT	CASSQNSNTQYF	NA	TRBJ2-3	TRBV3-1/TRBV3-2	NA
TGCGCCAGCAGCCAGGGGGGGTTGTTTGTAGTCGGAAAAAAACTGTTTTTT	CASSQGGLFVVGKKLFF	NA	TRBJ1-4	TRBV4-1	few
TGTGCCACCAGTGATCCGAGCGGGAGGGCCGTAAATGAGCAGTTCTTC	CATSDPSGRAVNEQFF	TRBD2	TRBJ2-1	TRBV24-1	few
TGTGCCAGCAGCCAACCGGGCGGGCCAGCTAATGAAAAACTGTTTTTT	CASSQPGGPANEKLFF	NA	TRBJ1-4	TRBV3-1/TRBV3-2	NA
TGTGCCAGCAGAGGACAGGGCTCTAAAAATTCACCCCTCCACTTT	CASRGQGSKNSPLHF	TRBD1	TRBJ1-6	TRBV9	NA
TGCGCCAGCAGCGGATGGGCGGAGGGACCCTACGAGCAGTACTTC	CASSGWAEGPYEQYF	NA	TRBJ2-7	TRBV4-1	NA
TGCAGCGTTGAAGAATCGGGCAGGGTGGGTGGCTACACCTTC	CSVEESGRVGGYTF	NA	TRBJ1-2	TRBV29-1	NA
TGTGCCAGTAGTATGACAGGATTGAACACTGAAGCTTTCTTT	CASSMTGLNTEAFF	NA	TRBJ1-1	TRBV19	NA
TGCAGCGTTGATCCGGGGTTACAAGAGACCCAGTACTTC	CSVDPGLQETQYF	NA	TRBJ2-5	TRBV29-1	NA
TGCGCCAGCAGCCAAGTGTTAGGGGGCGCGGACACCGGGGAGCTGTTTTTT	CASSQVLGGADTGELFF	TRBD1	TRBJ2-2	TRBV4-1	NA
TGTGCCAGCAGCTACCGGCGCCAGGGGAACACTGAAGCTTTCTTT	CASSYRRQGNTEAFF	NA	TRBJ1-1	TRBV5-5	NA
TGTGCCACCAGTGACCCGTCCCCTACAGGGAAAACCAATTCTAACTATGGCTACACCTTC	CATSDPSPTGKTNSNYGYTF	NA	TRBJ1-2	TRBV24-1	once
TGTGCCAGCAGTTTGGCTAGCGTAGAGACCCAGTACTTC	CASSLASVETQYF	NA	TRBJ2-5	TRBV12-3/TRBV12-4	NA
TGCAGCCCAGTAGTCCCTCCACGGGGCGAGCAGTACTTC	CSPVVPPRGEQYF	NA	TRBJ2-7	TRBV29-1	NA
TGTGCCAGCAGTCCGCTCGGGACAGGGTTCGAGCAGTACTTC	CASSPLGTGFEQYF	TRBD1	TRBJ2-7	TRBV27	NA